These 30 T cell receptor beta chains share one sample of origin, sequenced in a study of cytomegalovirus exposure and HLA in healthy donors. Vbeta (60) and Jbeta (13) primers were used in the PCR. Assay used: immunoSEQ multiplex PCR; TCRdb lists only in-frame clones, some missing. The sample carries 150,000 to 200,000 clones, roughly 79% recorded once. The sequenced material came from PBMCs. These receptors were collected from a woman under 30 in good health and CMV-seropositive.

CDR3 in amino acids: CSAEGPDGETQYF. The CDR3, as DNA: TGCAGCGCTGAGGGGCCTGACGGGGAGACCCAGTACTTC. The rearrangement uses TRBV29-1 and TRBJ2-5, with D perhaps matching TRBD1 or TRBD2 (5 bases each). Per germline, CDR1 SQVTM and CDR2 ANQGSEA. The CDR3 extends over 13 amino acids. The V end lost 7 bases, the J end lost 5 bases, and 17 bases lay between the germline ends.

The J gene is TRBJ1-5, the V gene TRBV19, with 7 bases matching TRBD1. The CDR3 sequence is 16 residues long. Germline assignment: CDR1 LNHDA and CDR2 SQIVND (reference sequence). V was pared by 3 bases and J by 0 bases, with 5 bases of the junction left unmatched. CDR3 in DNA: TGTGCCAGTAGTATGTTTGGACAGGCTAGCAATCAGCCCCAGCATTTT. Translation gives CASSMFGQASNQPQHF.

This chain connects TRBV7-8 to TRBJ2-7; 8 bases are shared with TRBD2. V shed 3 bases, J shed 2 bases, and the junction held 6 bases outside the gene matches. Germline CDR1 SGHVS, CDR2 FQNEAQ. This CDR3 comprises 15 residues. CDR3 coding DNA: TGTGCCAGCAGCTTGTACAGCGGGAGTACCTACGAGCAGTACTTC. Translated, it gives CASSLYSGSTYEQYF.

The chain couples TRBV4-2 to TRBJ2-1; 8 nucleotides match TRBD2. J gave up 1 base and V 2 bases, and 7 bases lay outside the gene matches. Germline V gene sequence: CDR1 LGHNA, CDR2 YNFKEQ. The CDR3 is 17 amino acids. CDR3 nucleotide sequence: TGTGCCAGCAGCCAACAGACGGGGGGGATTTCCTACAATGAGCAGTTCTTC. Its translation is CASSQQTGGISYNEQFF.

CDR3 coding DNA: TGTGCCAGCAGTGAGGGGACAGGGGTTTACGAGCAGTACTTC. This encodes CASSEGTGVYEQYF. This chain links TRBV6-1 with TRBJ2-7; 10 nucleotides line up with TRBD1. The germline V gene encodes CDR1 MNHNS and CDR2 SASEGT. CDR3 size: 14 residues. Trimming removed 3 bases from V and 4 bases from J; junction bases left unmatched: 3.

The genes are TRBV4-1 and TRBJ2-2; a possible D gene is TRBD1 (6 bases). The CDR3 is 16 residues long. The germline V gene has CDR1 MGHRA and CDR2 YSYEKL. V dropped 6 bases and J dropped 1 base, with 15 bases sitting between them. CDR3 residues: CASSPSTTGNTGELFF. For the CDR3, the DNA is TGCGCCAGCAGTCCCTCAACGACAGGGAACACCGGGGAGCTGTTTTTT.

This chain uses TRBV11-2 with TRBJ1-2, with 8 bases fitting TRBD1. The CDR3 sequence is 14 residues long. With V trimmed by 4 bases and J by 4 bases, 5 bases remained unmatched. Germline CDR1 reads SGHAT; CDR2 reads FQNNGV. The CDR3, as DNA: TGTGCCAGCAGCTCCAACAGGGGGGGCTATGGCTACACCTTC. Residues: CASSSNRGGYGYTF.

This chain joins TRBV10-3 and TRBJ2-7; 11 bases are shared with TRBD1. Germline trimming cut 6 bases from V and 6 bases from J; bases unmatched to any gene: 4. Germline V lookup: CDR1 ENHRY, CDR2 SYGVKD. This CDR3 spans 13 amino acids. Written as DNA, the CDR3 is TGTGCCATCAGCCCGGGACAGGGGGGCGAGCAGTACTTC. Encoded protein: CAISPGQGGEQYF.

The chain is built from TRBV7-8 and TRBJ1-5; 9 bases fit TRBD1. Per germline, CDR1 SGHVS and CDR2 FQNEAQ. This CDR3 is built from 17 residues. Germline trimming cut 7 bases from V and 7 bases from J; bases unmatched to any gene: 17. CDR3 protein: CASTLLSGTGSAQPQHF. DNA for the CDR3: TGTGCCAGCACCCTCCTCTCCGGGACAGGGTCTGCCCAGCCCCAGCATTTT.

This clone was seen only once. V and J are TRBV19 and TRBJ2-2; 8 bases are shared with TRBD1. V lost 6 bases, J lost 5 bases, and 8 bases stayed unmatched. CDR1 LNHDA and CDR2 SQIVND come from the germline V gene (reference sequence). This CDR3 is 15 amino acids long. The CDR3 spells CASSLTGVTTGELFF. CDR3 bases: TGTGCCAGTAGCCTGACAGGGGTGACGACCGGGGAGCTGTTTTTT.

The V and J genes are TRBV28 and TRBJ2-2; D perhaps matches TRBD2 (5 bases). Germline V lookup: CDR1 MDHEN, CDR2 SYDVKM. The CDR3 extends over 15 amino acids. Trimming took 2 bases from V and 5 from J, leaving 12 bases between them. The DNA of the CDR3 is TGTGCCAGCAGTTTAATTAGCGAGCATACCGGGGAGCTGTTTTTT. Translating it yields CASSLISEHTGELFF.

V and J are TRBV7-2 and TRBJ1-2; D uncertain. This CDR3 contains 12 residues. The V gene's germline CDR1 is SGHTA and CDR2 FQGNSA. V was shortened by 0 bases and J by 6 bases, with 5 bases between the two germline ends. CDR3 nucleotide sequence: TGTGCCAGCAGCTTAGCGTCAAATGGCTACACCTTC. Its translation: CASSLASNGYTF.

V gene TRBV7-9 combines with J gene TRBJ2-1, with D tentatively TRBD2 (6 bases). The V end was cut by 6 bases, the J end by 4 bases, with 16 bases between. Germline values: CDR1 SEHNR, CDR2 FQNEAQ (reference sequence). This CDR3 is 15 amino acids long. The CDR3 here is CASRGGSGEYNEQFF. The DNA of the CDR3 is TGTGCCAGCAGGGGAGGTAGCGGTGAGTACAATGAGCAGTTCTTC.

The V call is TRBV29-1, the J call TRBJ2-5; D is uncertain. V lost 1 base and J lost 1, with 4 bases in between. The germline CDR1 and CDR2 sequences are SQVTM and ANQGSEA. The CDR3 contains 12 residues. The CDR3 nucleotides read TGCAGCGTTGAAGTCTCCCAAGAGACCCAGTACTTC. Translation gives CSVEVSQETQYF. Variable domain in full (rest from reference TRBV29-1 and TRBJ2-5): SAVISQKPSRDICQRGTSLTIQCQVDSQVTMMFWYRQQPGQSLTLIATANQGSEATYESGFVIDKFPISRPNLTFSTLTVSNMSPEDSSIYLCSVEVSQETQYFGPGTRLLVL.

The CDR3 DNA sequence: TGTGCCATCAGCGAGGACAGTGAGAACACTGAAGCTTTCTTT. Translated: CAISEDSENTEAFF. The chain employs TRBV10-3 and TRBJ1-1; maybe TRBD1 (6 bases). With 6 bases removed from V and 1 base from J, the gap between germline ends came to 12 bases. The germline V gene encodes CDR1 ENHRY and CDR2 SYGVKD. The CDR3 is 14 residues long.

The chain employs TRBV7-2 and TRBJ2-5; 9 bases agree with TRBD2. The CDR3 loop spans 15 amino acids. The germline CDR1 and CDR2 sequences are SGHTA and FQGNSA. Losses at the gene ends were 6 bases for V and 6 bases for J; bases not matched to a gene: 11. The CDR3 region has the DNA TGTGCCAGCAGGACTAGCGGCGGGGGCGTAAAGACCCAGTACTTC. Translated: CASRTSGGGVKTQYF.

This chain uses TRBV28 with TRBJ1-1; no clear D. The CDR3 is 17 residues long. CDR1 MDHEN and CDR2 SYDVKM come from the germline V gene. V lost 2 bases to trimming and J lost 0 bases, with 16 bases between them. The CDR3 spells CASSLAEFGIMNTEAFF. In DNA form, the CDR3 reads TGTGCCAGCAGTTTAGCGGAGTTCGGGATAATGAACACTGAAGCTTTCTTT.

This chain connects TRBV4-2 to TRBJ2-5; D is unresolved. This CDR3 has 13 amino acids. V lost 7 bases and J 5 bases, leaving 14 bases between the germline ends. Germline lookup yields CDR1 LGHNA and CDR2 YNFKEQ. CDR3 region: CASTKRPGETQYF. CDR3 nucleotide sequence: TGTGCCAGCACTAAGCGTCCCGGGGAGACCCAGTACTTC.

This clone was counted a single time. The chain recombines TRBV19 with TRBJ1-4; 10 bases match TRBD1. This CDR3 is built from 15 residues. In germline, CDR1 is LNHDA, CDR2 SQIVND (reference sequence). J was trimmed by 8 bases and V by 3 bases; bases with no gene match: 6. CDR3 residues: CASSIGTGVDEKLFF. As DNA, the CDR3 is TGTGCCAGTAGTATCGGGACAGGGGTGGACGAAAAACTGTTTTTT.

The gene calls are TRBV5-1 and TRBJ2-5, with D unresolved. Trimming stripped 0 bases from V and 2 bases from J, with 8 bases between. This CDR3 has 14 amino acids. The germline gives CDR1 SGHRS, CDR2 YFSETQ. This CDR3 reads CASSLGGQQETQYF. Here the CDR3 DNA reads TGCGCCAGCAGCTTGGGAGGCCAGCAAGAGACCCAGTACTTC.

The V call is TRBV7-2, the J call TRBJ2-7; D may be TRBD1 (5 bases). Germline assignment: CDR1 SGHTA and CDR2 FQGNSA. V lost 4 bases and J 2 bases, leaving 12 bases between the germline ends. This CDR3 contains 14 residues. CDR3 protein: CASSSVRGTYEQYF. The CDR3 DNA reads TGTGCCAGCAGCTCGGTTAGGGGTACCTACGAGCAGTACTTC.

This chain uses TRBV29-1 with TRBJ1-1; D is possibly TRBD1 (6 bases). V was cut by 4 bases and J by 6 bases, with 18 bases left in between. The CDR3 has 14 amino acids. CDR1 is SQVTM, CDR2 ANQGSEA, per germline. The chain's CDR3 is CSVGTYMYRAEAFF. The DNA of the CDR3 is TGCAGCGTTGGGACTTACATGTACAGGGCTGAAGCTTTCTTT.

This clone has more than one count but fewer than ten. The CDR3 protein is CASHFQAFNQPQHF. CDR3 DNA: TGTGCCAGCCACTTTCAAGCGTTCAATCAGCCCCAGCATTTT. The chain carries TRBV21-1 and TRBJ1-5. TRBV21-1 is an annotated pseudogene. The CDR3 has 14 residues.

The chain links TRBV11-2 to TRBJ1-6; 7 bases agree with TRBD1. This CDR3 has 15 residues. V lost 5 bases, J lost 10 bases, and 11 bases stayed unmatched. In germline, CDR1 is SGHAT, CDR2 FQNNGV. The CDR3 nucleotides are TGTGCCAGCAGCGGACTGACAGGGTCAGACTCACCCCTCCACTTT. It encodes CASSGLTGSDSPLHF.

This clone showed up just a few times. The chain employs TRBV7-6 and TRBJ1-1; D remains ambiguous. Trimming removed 0 bases from V and 1 base from J, with 12 bases in between. CDR1 and CDR2 from the germline V gene are SGHVS and FNYEAQ. This CDR3 has 16 amino acids. Written as DNA, the CDR3 is TGTGCCAGCAGCTTAGCAGCCTTCAGGTCGAACACTGAAGCTTTCTTT. Translation gives CASSLAAFRSNTEAFF.

This chain connects TRBV11-2 to TRBJ1-6, with TRBD1 matching 10 bases. CDR1 is SGHAT and CDR2 is FQNNGV in the germline V gene. V trimming: 5 bases; J trimming: 9 bases; junction bases outside the gene matches: 7. The CDR3 is 15 amino acids. The CDR3 region is CASSIDRDRGSPLHF. The CDR3 region has the DNA TGTGCCAGCAGCATCGATAGGGACAGGGGTTCACCCCTCCACTTT.

The chain recombines TRBV19 with TRBJ1-5; TRBD1 aligns across 9 bases. Germline V gives CDR1 LNHDA, CDR2 SQIVND (reference sequence). This CDR3 contains 15 residues. Trimming at V came to 4 bases and at J to 4 bases, leaving 5 bases not matched to a gene. The CDR3 coding sequence is TGTGCCAGTAGTACCGACAGGGGGGCGAATCAGCCCCAGCATTTT. This gives the protein CASSTDRGANQPQHF.

This clone has just a few counts. The chain joins TRBV5-1 to TRBJ2-7; TRBD1 agrees at 7 bases. The CDR3 loop spans 15 amino acids. Trimming took 0 bases from V and 0 from J; bases not matched to a gene: 3. The V gene's germline CDR1 is SGHRS and CDR2 YFSETQ. CDR3 nucleotides: TGCGCCAGCAGCTTGGTGTACAGGGGCTCCTACGAGCAGTACTTC. The encoded protein is CASSLVYRGSYEQYF.

The V and J genes are TRBV7-2 and TRBJ1-1; 8 positions agree with TRBD1. The ends lost 5 bases at V and 1 base at J; junction bases unmatched: 9. Germline V gives CDR1 SGHTA, CDR2 FQGNSA. The length of the CDR3 is 16 residues. This CDR3 is CASSPRTGKTNTEAFF. The CDR3 region has the DNA TGTGCCAGCAGCCCGCGGACAGGGAAGACGAACACTGAAGCTTTCTTT. The full variable domain, completed using reference TRBV7-2 and TRBJ1-1, is GAGVSQSPSNKVTEKGKDVELRCDPISGHTALYWYRQSLGQGLEFLIYFQGNSAPDKSGLPSDRFSAERTGGSVSTLTIQRTQQEDSAVYLCASSPRTGKTNTEAFFGQGTRLTVV.

The V gene is TRBV7-6, the J gene TRBJ2-5; a possible D gene is TRBD2 (5 bases). This CDR3 region has 14 residues. V was trimmed by 5 bases and J by 2 bases, leaving 12 bases between them. CDR1 is SGHVS and CDR2 is FNYEAQ in the germline V gene. The CDR3 sequence: CASSQRTRQETQYF. CDR3 DNA sequence: TGTGCCAGCAGCCAAAGGACTCGACAAGAGACCCAGTACTTC.